The T cell receptor beta chain under discussion was sequenced for a study of T cell responses to AZD1222 COVID-19 vaccine. The CDR3 is made up of 10 amino acids. The germline CDR1 and CDR2 sequences are SNHLY and FYNNEI. The germline V and J ends were trimmed by 6 bases and 5 bases, with 5 bases remaining between them. About this clone itself: Antigen: not known.

Study-level results: Repertoire sampling was restricted to post-peak T cell response timepoints. The donor cohort was predominantly white British with a female majority, and clonal diversity may have been underestimated. When two AZD1222 doses had been given, Spike-specific TCR breadth and depth rose.

Assay: immunoSEQ multiplex PCR; the TCRdb copy retains only in-frame clones and omits some. The repertoire holds 250,000 to 300,000 clones, with almost 95% as singletons. The receptor was derived from an adult who received the AZD1222 COVID-19 vaccine. The rearrangement uses TRBV2 and TRBJ2-7; the D is unclear. The sample in question was peripheral blood, obtained 28 days after the second AZD1222 dose. This chain's CDR3 is CASSRDEQYF. CDR3 nucleotide sequence: TGTGCCAGCAGCCGGGACGAGCAGTACTTC.